This T cell receptor beta chain stems from a study of molecular identifiers for immune sequencing clone quantification. General study findings and limits: Identical barcode-sharing TCR molecules could lead to underestimated sizes for highly expanded clones.

TCRdb re-called the PCR reads through MiXCR, storing one row per CDR3 protein. The sample records approximately 320,000 distinct CDR3 sequences, roughly 24% being singletons. Using a CD8+CD4-CCR7+CD45RA+ phenotype, naive CD8 T cells were sorted. This clonotype came up many times. The antigen is undetermined. Trimming left V 0 bases short and J 7 bases short, with 21 bases between. This CDR3 has 17 amino acids. In germline, CDR1 is MGHRA, CDR2 YSYEKL. This receptor was obtained from a human donor in good health. Some libraries in this study had Jurkat cell RNA spiked in. The sequencing input was naive CD8+ T cells from blood, with Jurkat cell RNA spiked in. Subset meaning: FACS-sorted CD8+CD4-CCR7+CD45RA+ naive T cells. V gene TRBV4-1 combines with J gene TRBJ1-2, with unresolved D. CDR3 in amino acids: CASSQESLVGLDGGYTF. CDR3 sequence (DNA): TGCGCCAGCAGCCAAGAAAGTCTGGTAGGGCTCGATGGTGGCTACACCTTC.